The 5 T cell receptor beta chains in this list originate from one sample, sequenced in a study of CD8 T cells in ankylosing spondylitis. TCRdb recomputed calls from the 5' RACE reads with MiXCR, one row per CDR3 protein. The sample shows 200,000 to 300,000 distinct CDR3 sequences, roughly a tenth of them seen only once. The material sequenced was blood, either unsorted or a sorted T cell fraction (not recorded which). The receptors shown here come from a male donor with ankylosing spondylitis or in good health (not recorded which).

This clonotype was seen at least ten times. The gene calls are TRBV5-1 and TRBJ2-6, with TRBD1 matching 8 bases. The junction had 6 bases not matched to a gene; V was cut back by 4 bases and J by 0 bases. Germline assignment: CDR1 SGHRS and CDR2 YFSETQ. The length of the CDR3 is 17 residues. This CDR3 is CASSPGDRNSGANVLTF. Written as DNA, the CDR3 is TGCGCCAGCAGCCCCGGGGACAGGAACTCTGGGGCCAACGTCCTGACTTTC. The whole variable domain, remainder taken from reference TRBV5-1 and TRBJ2-6, is KAGVTQTPRYLIKTRGQQVTLSCSPISGHRSVSWYQQTPGQGLQFLFEYFSETQRNKGNFPGRFSGRQFSNSRSEMNVSTLELGDSALYLCASSPGDRNSGANVLTFGAGSRLTVL.

This clonotype was seen repeatedly, ten times or more. The rearrangement uses TRBV9 and TRBJ2-4; a possible D gene is TRBD2 (6 bases). The V end was cut by 4 bases, the J end by 15 bases, with 17 bases between. Germline CDR1 reads SGDLS; CDR2 reads YYNGEE. This CDR3 has 12 residues. The CDR3 region is CASSPDLHGGYF. CDR3 sequence (DNA): TGTGCCAGCAGCCCCGACCTACACGGGGGGTACTTC.

This chain uses TRBV20-1 with TRBJ2-1; 14 bases line up with TRBD2. Germline V gives CDR1 DFQATT, CDR2 SNEGSKA (reference sequence). This CDR3 has 17 residues. Trimming at V came to 6 bases and at J to 0 bases, leaving 7 bases not matched to a gene. The CDR3 region is CSAQTSGGESSYNEQFF. The CDR3 nucleotides read TGCAGTGCCCAGACTAGCGGGGGGGAGTCCTCCTACAATGAGCAGTTCTTC.

This chain connects TRBV29-1 to TRBJ1-3; D gene uncertain. The CDR3 sequence is 13 residues long. Trimming stripped 6 bases from V and 0 bases from J, with 9 bases between. CDR1 and CDR2 (germline): SQVTM, ANQGSEA. The CDR3 bases are TGCAGCGTGTGGACTGACTCTGGAAACACCATATATTTT. Residues: CSVWTDSGNTIYF.

Ten or more counts support this clonotype. The chain employs TRBV29-1 and TRBJ2-7, with TRBD2 as a possible D gene (5 bases). Trimming took 6 bases from V and 0 from J, leaving 9 bases between them. Per germline, CDR1 SQVTM and CDR2 ANQGSEA. The CDR3 covers 12 residues. The CDR3 sequence is CSVLRDSYEQYF. The CDR3 nucleotides are TGCAGCGTGCTCCGGGACTCCTACGAGCAGTACTTC.